This T cell receptor beta chain was identified in a study of metastatic and nonmetastatic thyroid tumors. Looking at the study overall: Repertoire data that came from the blood and tumor or nodule tissue of malignant and benign thyroid patients were compared. Findings and caveats of the study: Compared with benign nodules, malignant thyroid tumors were reported to have significantly higher TCR beta diversity in both blood and tumor.

Concerning this clone itself: Its specificity is unknown. Relative to the germline gene, one junction end is altered; a read error may explain this.

CDR3 size: 15 residues. There were no patients who had received any treatment before thyroid surgery. Original data processing: It was from CDR3 differences across clinicopathological groups that a distant-metastasis classifier for papillary thyroid cancer was built. TCRdb used MiXCR to call clones anew from the PCR reads. TCRdb, not the original authors, processed these V and J calls. Of about 33,000 clones in the sample, approximately 15% were seen once. The gene calls are TRBV12-3 or TRBV12-4 and TRBJ2-7; 10 bases fit TRBD1. The sequenced material came from blood. This receptor was obtained from a female donor with papillary thyroid cancer or a benign thyroid nodule (not recorded which). Some clones in this sample may be carry-over from other donors' samples. CDR3 in amino acids: CTSTPSAGQGYERYF. DNA for the CDR3: TGTACCAGCACCCCTTCAGCGGGACAGGGGTACGAGCGGTACTTC.